Each of the 20 T cell receptor beta chains below was sequenced from the same sample in a study of T cell responses to AZD1222 COVID-19 vaccine. This table comes from immunoSEQ multiplex PCR, and its TCRdb copy is limited to in-frame clones, with some not included. The table has 80,000 or so clones, 88% seen once; the top ten hold 5%. Sample: peripheral blood, taken on day 0 of MenACWY control vaccination. These receptor sequences come from an adult in good health.

The chain is built from TRBV7-6 and TRBJ1-2; the D gene is possibly TRBD1 (6 bases). Germline CDR1 and CDR2: SGHVS and FNYEAQ. The CDR3 has 14 amino acids. Trimming shortened V by 8 bases and J by 0 bases, and 13 bases separated the two germline ends. CDR3 bases: TGTGCCAGCGGCAGGGGAGGATCTAACTATGGCTACACCTTC. This translates into CASGRGGSNYGYTF.

The chain uses TRBV7-2 and TRBJ2-1; 9 positions agree with TRBD2. The CDR3 runs 15 residues. Germline V gene lookup returns CDR1 SGHTA and CDR2 FQGNSA. The V segment lost 5 bases and the J segment 9 bases; nucleotides outside the gene matches: 11. CDR3 sequence reads: CASSPGSGGLREQFF. The CDR3, as DNA: TGTGCCAGCAGCCCCGGGAGCGGGGGGTTGCGTGAGCAGTTCTTC.

The chain joins TRBV28 to TRBJ1-2, with 8 nucleotides matching TRBD1. Germline loops: CDR1 MDHEN, CDR2 SYDVKM. Losses at the gene ends were 5 bases for V and 4 bases for J; bases not matched to a gene: 12. This CDR3 is built from 16 residues. The CDR3 protein is CASSPPAGGIFYGYTF. CDR3 coding DNA: TGTGCCAGCAGTCCCCCAGCAGGGGGCATTTTCTATGGCTACACCTTC.

The chain links TRBV7-2 to TRBJ1-4; maybe TRBD1 (5 bases). V dropped 3 bases and J dropped 8 bases, with 7 bases sitting between them. Germline V gene data show CDR1 as SGHTA and CDR2 as FQGNSA. The CDR3 extends over 12 amino acids. The CDR3 DNA reads TGTGCCAGCAGCTTCGGGGGGGAAAAACTGTTTTTT. Amino acids: CASSFGGEKLFF.

The chain has TRBV4-1 and TRBJ2-5; D perhaps matches TRBD1 (7 bases). Germline loops: CDR1 MGHRA, CDR2 YSYEKL. V was shortened by 1 base and J by 2 bases, with 17 bases between the two germline ends. The CDR3 is 17 amino acids. The CDR3 here is CASSQVLSAGGQETQYF. CDR3 nucleotide sequence: TGCGCCAGCAGCCAAGTCCTAAGTGCAGGGGGGCAAGAGACCCAGTACTTC.

V is TRBV18 and J is TRBJ1-2, with D possibly matching TRBD1 (5 bases). Per the germline V gene, CDR1 is KGHSH and CDR2 is LQKENI. The V gene lost 6 bases and the J gene lost 5 bases, with 10 bases spanning the gap. The CDR3 consists of 12 residues. CDR3 DNA: TGTGCCAGCTCGGGGCCTCGATATGGCTACACCTTC. Its protein is CASSGPRYGYTF.

J is TRBJ1-3 and V is TRBV11-2; the D gene is possibly TRBD1 (5 bases). From germline, CDR1 is SGHAT and CDR2 FQNNGV. Trimming pared 2 bases from V and 0 bases from J, leaving 8 bases between. CDR3 size: 15 residues. The CDR3 protein is CASSLSDSSGNTIYF. As DNA, the CDR3 is TGTGCCAGCAGCTTATCTGACAGCTCTGGAAACACCATATATTTT.

The genes are TRBV7-2 and TRBJ1-1, with TRBD1 as a possible D gene (6 bases). The CDR3 covers 14 residues. Germline-derived CDR1 and CDR2 are SGHTA and FQGNSA. Trimming removed 4 bases at V and 7 bases at J, with 16 bases between. CDR3 DNA: TGTGCCAGCAGCTCTATAGGGGGGGCCAATGAAGCTTTCTTT. This codes for CASSSIGGANEAFF.

V gene TRBV19 combines with J gene TRBJ2-2, with D unresolved. This CDR3 is 14 amino acids long. V shed 3 bases and J shed 2 bases, with 7 bases lying between them. Germline V gene sequence: CDR1 LNHDA, CDR2 SQIVND (reference sequence). CDR3 DNA sequence: TGTGCCAGTAGTATGGGCTTCAACACCGGGGAGCTGTTTTTT. Its translation: CASSMGFNTGELFF.

The chain couples TRBV3-1 (or the pseudogene TRBV3-2) to TRBJ2-3; D possibly uses TRBD1 or TRBD2 (5 bases each). V lost 2 bases and J lost 1, with 7 bases in between. This CDR3 comprises 14 residues. Germline assignment: CDR1 LGHDT and CDR2 YNNKEL (reference sequence). The CDR3 is CASSQMGGTDTQYF. CDR3 sequence (DNA): TGTGCCAGCAGCCAAATGGGGGGCACAGATACGCAGTATTTT.

The genes are TRBV6-2 or TRBV6-3 and TRBJ1-6; 7 bases are shared with TRBD1. V shed 6 bases and J 10 bases; nucleotides not matched to a gene: 9. The CDR3 runs to 14 residues. Per the germline V gene, CDR1 is MNHEY and CDR2 is SVGEGT. CDR3 protein: CASSLDRVRSPLHF. DNA of the CDR3: TGTGCCAGCAGCCTCGACAGGGTACGGTCACCCCTCCACTTT.

This clone has just a few counts. The genes are TRBV19 and TRBJ2-3; 7 bases fit TRBD1. J was trimmed by 2 bases and V by 3 bases; bases with no gene match: 2. The CDR3 has 14 amino acids. Germline V gene lookup returns CDR1 LNHDA and CDR2 SQIVND (reference sequence). The CDR3 sequence is CASSMGQTTDTQYF. CDR3 DNA sequence: TGTGCCAGTAGTATGGGACAGACCACAGATACGCAGTATTTT.

The V call is TRBV18, the J call TRBJ1-1; D not certain. V lost 3 bases and J 1 base, leaving 12 bases between the germline ends. CDR1 KGHSH and CDR2 LQKENI come from the germline V gene. The CDR3 consists of 15 residues. CDR3 sequence reads: CASSPMNRGNTEAFF. As DNA, the CDR3 is TGTGCCAGCTCACCTATGAATCGGGGGAACACTGAAGCTTTCTTT.

The CDR3 DNA is TGTGCCAGCAGGACCTCTGGACAGGTTAATTCACCCCTCCACTTT. Its protein is CASRTSGQVNSPLHF. The rearrangement uses TRBV7-2 and TRBJ1-6; 7 bases are shared with TRBD1. Germline CDR1 and CDR2: SGHTA and FQGNSA. Germline trimming cut 6 bases from V and 6 bases from J; bases unmatched to any gene: 8. The CDR3 contains 15 residues.

The V and J genes are TRBV10-3 and TRBJ2-2; the match to TRBD1 covers 7 bases. Germline V gene lookup returns CDR1 ENHRY and CDR2 SYGVKD. Trimming took 6 bases from V and 1 from J; bases not matched to a gene: 5. The CDR3 extends over 15 amino acids. The CDR3 region has the DNA TGTGCCATCAGCAACGGACAGGTGAACACCGGGGAGCTGTTTTTT. Its translation is CAISNGQVNTGELFF.

The chain carries TRBV6-1 and TRBJ2-7; 9 positions match TRBD1. Germline-derived CDR1 and CDR2 are MNHNS and SASEGT. This CDR3 is built from 13 residues. V lost 3 bases, J lost 6 bases, and 3 bases stayed unmatched. CDR3 region: CASSEGTGLEQYF. The CDR3 DNA is TGTGCCAGCAGTGAGGGGACAGGGCTCGAGCAGTACTTC.

This clone was counted once. In DNA, the CDR3 is TGTGCCAGCAGTTATTGGAGCTCTGGGGCCAACGTCCTGACTTTC. As protein: CASSYWSSGANVLTF. The rearrangement uses TRBV6-5 and TRBJ2-6; no definite D call. Trimming pared 3 bases from V and 0 bases from J, leaving 6 bases between. The CDR3 has 15 residues. Germline V gene lookup returns CDR1 MNHEY and CDR2 SVGAGI.

The chain couples TRBV3-1 (or the pseudogene TRBV3-2) to TRBJ1-2, with D perhaps matching TRBD1 (6 bases). V lost 3 bases to trimming and J lost 4 bases, with 9 bases between them. This CDR3 has 13 residues. Germline CDR1 LGHDT, CDR2 YNNKEL (reference sequence). CDR3: CASSHQGSYGYTF. DNA of the CDR3: TGTGCCAGCAGCCATCAGGGGTCCTATGGCTACACCTTC.

The chain combines TRBV7-9 with TRBJ1-6; a possible D gene is TRBD1 (5 bases). Trimming cost V 2 bases and J 8 bases, with 7 bases left between them. This CDR3 region has 13 residues. CDR1 is SEHNR and CDR2 is FQNEAQ in the germline V gene (reference sequence). The CDR3 spells CASSLMGDSPLHF. CDR3 DNA: TGTGCCAGCAGCTTAATGGGGGATTCACCCCTCCACTTT.

The chain combines TRBV30 with TRBJ1-2; the D gene is possibly TRBD1 (5 bases). This CDR3 region has 15 residues. V lost 0 bases and J lost 4, with 15 bases in between. From germline, CDR1 is GTSNPN and CDR2 SVGIG (reference sequence). The CDR3 sequence: CAWSVGGSGIYGYTF. The CDR3 nucleotides are TGTGCCTGGAGTGTGGGGGGGAGTGGAATCTATGGCTACACCTTC.